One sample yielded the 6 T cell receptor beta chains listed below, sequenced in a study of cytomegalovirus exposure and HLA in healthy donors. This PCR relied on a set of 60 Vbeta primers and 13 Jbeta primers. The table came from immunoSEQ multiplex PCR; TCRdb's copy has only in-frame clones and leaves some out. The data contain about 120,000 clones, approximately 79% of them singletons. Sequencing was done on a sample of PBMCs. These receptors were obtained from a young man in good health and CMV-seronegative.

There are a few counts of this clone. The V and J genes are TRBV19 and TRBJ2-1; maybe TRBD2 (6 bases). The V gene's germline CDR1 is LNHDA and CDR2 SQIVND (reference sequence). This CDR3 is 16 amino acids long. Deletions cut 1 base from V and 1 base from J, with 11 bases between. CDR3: CASSIVRGSSYNEQFF. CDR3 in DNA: TGTGCCAGTAGTATAGTTCGGGGGAGTTCCTACAATGAGCAGTTCTTC.

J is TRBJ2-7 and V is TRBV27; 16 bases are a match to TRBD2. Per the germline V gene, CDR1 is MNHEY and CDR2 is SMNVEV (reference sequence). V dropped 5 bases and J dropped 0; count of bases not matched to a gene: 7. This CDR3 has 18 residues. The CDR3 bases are TGTGCCAGCAGTCCAGGGACTAGCGGGGGGGGAATCTCCTACGAGCAGTACTTC. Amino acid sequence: CASSPGTSGGGISYEQYF.

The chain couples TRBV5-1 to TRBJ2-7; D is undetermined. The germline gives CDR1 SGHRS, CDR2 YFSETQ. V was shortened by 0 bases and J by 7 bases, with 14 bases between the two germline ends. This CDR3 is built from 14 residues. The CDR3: CASSLDIPEREQYF. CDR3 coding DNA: TGCGCCAGCAGCTTGGATATCCCCGAACGGGAGCAGTACTTC.

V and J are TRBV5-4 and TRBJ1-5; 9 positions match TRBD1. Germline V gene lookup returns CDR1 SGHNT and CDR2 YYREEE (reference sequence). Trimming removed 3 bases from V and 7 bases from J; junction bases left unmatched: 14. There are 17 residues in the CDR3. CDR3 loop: CASSSWGIQGASQPQHF. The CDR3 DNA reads TGTGCCAGCAGCTCTTGGGGGATACAGGGGGCAAGCCAGCCCCAGCATTTT. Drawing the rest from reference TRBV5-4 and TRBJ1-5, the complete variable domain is ETGVTQSPTHLIKTRGQQVTLRCSSQSGHNTVSWYQQALGQGPQFIFQYYREEENGRGNFPPRFSGLQFPNYSSELNVNALELDDSALYLCASSSWGIQGASQPQHFGDGTRLSIL.

The CDR3 DNA sequence: TGTGCCAGCTCGAGTGGGGGGGAAGATACGCAGTATTTT. It specifies CASSSGGEDTQYF. The rearrangement links TRBV6-4 to TRBJ2-3; 7 positions match TRBD2. The V segment lost 8 bases and the J segment 5 bases; nucleotides outside the gene matches: 7. CDR3 length: 13 residues. From germline, CDR1 is MRHNA and CDR2 SNTAGT.

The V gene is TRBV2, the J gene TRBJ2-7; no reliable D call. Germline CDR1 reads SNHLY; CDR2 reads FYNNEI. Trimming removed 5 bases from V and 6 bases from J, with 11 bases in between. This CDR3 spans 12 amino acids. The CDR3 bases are TGTGCCAGCAGTCCCCTCCCCGGCGAGCAGTACTTC. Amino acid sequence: CASSPLPGEQYF.